This TCR beta chain appears in the sequencing data of a study of T cells in Graves' hyperthyroidism and ophthalmopathy. As for the study in general: It was at initial diagnosis, before any treatment, that peripheral blood was collected.

This CDR3 region has 14 residues. In germline, CDR1 is LGHNA, CDR2 YNFKEQ. Using RNA transcripts as the source, TCR beta CDR3 regions were amplified. TCR CDR3 regions were first amplified by RT-PCR with HTBI primers. TCRdb used MiXCR to reprocess the multiplex PCR reads, holding one entry per CDR3 protein. This sample carries approximately 530,000 distinct CDR3 sequences, 16% of them seen once, and the ten largest clones take under 20%. Among the patients, aged 18 to 65, hyperthyroidism was newly diagnosed and had lasted under 2 months. A roughly 9.3 ml volume of fresh peripheral blood provided the PBMCs. Points on this clonotype: A read error may produce the germline difference seen at one junction end.

The rearrangement joins TRBV4-2 to TRBJ2-3; TRBD2 agrees at 8 bases. The material sequenced was blood. This clonotype originated in a woman between 18 and 30 years old with Graves' hyperthyroidism. The CDR3 nucleotides read TGTGCCAGCAGCCAAGGGACTAGCAAAGATACGCAGTATTTT. This gives the protein CASSQGTSKDTQYF.